This TCR beta chain was captured by sequencing in a study of T-cell memory formation after mild COVID-19. Study details: Clusters of TCRs were largely donor specific.

As concerns this clonotype: Its antigen is not known.

Whole-study results and caveats: Clones that got smaller from day 15 to 85 had even CD4/CD8, while clones growing later tipped toward CD4+. Of the contracting clones, CD4+ ones lay mainly in CM and EM, and CD8+ ones in EMRA.

The V end lost 3 bases, the J end lost 7 bases, and 7 bases lay between the germline ends. This CDR3 region has 12 residues. Germline V gives CDR1 SEHNR, CDR2 FQNEAQ (reference sequence). Each CDR3 protein gets one entry after TCRdb re-called the 5' RACE reads with MiXCR. Here the sample spans more than 250,000 distinct CDR3 sequences, 16% being singletons. Sample: PBMCs or a T cell subset sorted from them (not recorded which). This sequence was found in a man aged 18 to 29 who had mild COVID-19 (a few samples of this study predate the infection). Cell type and time point are not known. The genes are TRBV7-9 and TRBJ2-1, with D uncertain. Here the CDR3 reads CASSFLPNEQFF. The CDR3 DNA sequence: TGTGCCAGCAGCTTCCTTCCTAATGAGCAGTTCTTC.